This T cell receptor beta chain was sequenced during a study of neoadjuvant anti-PD-1 for oral cavity cancer. Using immunoSEQ multiplex PCR, the repertoire was profiled, and TCRdb retains in-frame clones only, with some absent. The table lists under 13,000 clones, 52% of them singletons. The germline V gene encodes CDR1 MNHNS and CDR2 SASEGT. The CDR3 is 15 residues long. V shed 1 base, J shed 2 bases, and the junction held 2 bases outside the gene matches. This chain uses TRBV6-1 with TRBJ2-3, with TRBD1 identical over 8 bases. The receptor was isolated from a person aged 35 to 85 with oral cavity squamous cell carcinoma. The sequences come from tumor tissue, collected before nivolumab (anti-PD-1) treatment. CDR3 nucleotides: TGTGCCAGCAGTGAAGGGACAGGGTCCACAGATACGCAGTATTTT. The encoded protein is CASSEGTGSTDTQYF.